This TCR beta chain comes out of a study of PD-1 blockade in classical Hodgkin lymphoma. Study-level background: Treatment was intravenous nivolumab, 3 mg/kg every 2 weeks, until progression. Study results and caveats: Newly diagnosed patients had baseline TCR diversity that was reportedly lower than that of healthy donors. Compared with baseline, CD4+ but not CD8+ TCR diversity had risen significantly by C4D1.

Stated time point: cycle 4 day 1 (C4D1), after 6 weeks of nivolumab. With no exception, relapse followed autologous stem cell transplantation in all patients, and brentuximab vedotin exposure varied. As for this clone: What it binds is unknown.

Profiling relied on immunoSEQ multiplex PCR, and the TCRdb table lists in-frame clones only, not all of them. The sample includes some 30,000 clones, roughly 82% of them seen just once. The receptor's source is a human donor with classical Hodgkin lymphoma. Sequencing used peripheral blood mononuclear cells (PBMCs), obtained before the fourth cycle of nivolumab.

Written as DNA, the CDR3 is TGTGCCAGCTCACCACGTCTCGAGACCCAGTACTTC. This codes for CASSPRLETQYF. The V gene is TRBV18, the J gene TRBJ2-5; D is unclear. Germline V gives CDR1 KGHSH, CDR2 LQKENI. CDR3 size: 12 residues. Trimming removed 1 base at V and 5 bases at J, with 5 bases between.